A single T cell receptor (beta chain) is shown here with its context. No antigen is known for it. The CDR3 length is 15 residues. Germline CDR1 and CDR2: SEHNR and FQNEAQ (reference sequence). The J segment lost 5 bases and the V segment lost 5 bases, leaving 10 bases of the junction unmatched. The data originate from a study of cytomegalovirus exposure and HLA in healthy donors. The PCR employed 60 Vbeta primers together with 13 Jbeta primers. Some clones are missing from TCRdb's copy, which holds only in-frame ones; the method was immunoSEQ multiplex PCR. The sample yields roughly 160,000 clones, approximately 88% seen once. Study conclusions and caveats: Reportedly, fewer N-insertions than the approximately 700-donor mean appeared in an Asian-associated ancestry cluster in a later analysis.

The J gene is TRBJ2-3, the V gene TRBV7-9, with TRBD2 matching over 7 bases. The sample was PBMCs. This receptor was taken from a boy aged 2-9 years in good health and CMV-seronegative. This chain's CDR3 is CASSREGVAGDTQYF. CDR3 sequence (DNA): TGTGCCAGCAGCCGCGAGGGAGTAGCGGGAGATACGCAGTATTTT.